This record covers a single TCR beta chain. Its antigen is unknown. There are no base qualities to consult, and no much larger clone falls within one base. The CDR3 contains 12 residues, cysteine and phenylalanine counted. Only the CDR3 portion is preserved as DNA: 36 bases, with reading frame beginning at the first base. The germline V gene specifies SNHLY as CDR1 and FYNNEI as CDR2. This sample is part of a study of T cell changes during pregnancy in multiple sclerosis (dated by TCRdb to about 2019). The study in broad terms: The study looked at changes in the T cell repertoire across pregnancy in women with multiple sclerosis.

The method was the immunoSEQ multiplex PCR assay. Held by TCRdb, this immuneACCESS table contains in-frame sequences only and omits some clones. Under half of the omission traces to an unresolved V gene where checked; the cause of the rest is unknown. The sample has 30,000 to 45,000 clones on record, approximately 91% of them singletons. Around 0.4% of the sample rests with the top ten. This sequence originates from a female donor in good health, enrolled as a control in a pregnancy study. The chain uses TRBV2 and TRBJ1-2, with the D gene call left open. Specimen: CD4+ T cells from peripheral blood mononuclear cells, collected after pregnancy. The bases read TGTGCTAGGGCAGGCGGGAACTATGGCTACACCTTC. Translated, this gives CARAGGNYGYTF.